These 15 T cell receptor beta chains were all obtained from the same sample, sequenced in a study of cytomegalovirus exposure and HLA in healthy donors. PCR employed 60 Vbeta and 13 Jbeta primers. TCRdb's table, derived via immunoSEQ multiplex PCR, lists solely in-frame clones and lacks some. Of tens of thousands of clones in the sample, under 85% were seen once. Source material: PBMCs. The source of these receptors is a middle-aged woman in good health and CMV-seronegative.

This clone was seen a few times. The chain recombines TRBV6-1 with TRBJ1-3; D gene ambiguous. V gave up 4 bases and J gave up 0 bases, with 7 bases separating them. CDR1 is MNHNS, CDR2 SASEGT, per germline. This CDR3 has 14 amino acids. For the CDR3, the DNA is TGTGCCAGCAGTGGCACTCTCTCTGGAAACACCATATATTTT. It codes for CASSGTLSGNTIYF.

The chain joins TRBV9 to TRBJ2-1, with TRBD2 matching over 8 bases. The CDR3 is 14 amino acids. After removal of 0 bases from V and 6 bases from J, the junction contained 2 bases not matched to a gene. Germline lookup yields CDR1 SGDLS and CDR2 YYNGEE. The CDR3 nucleotides are TGTGCCAGCAGCGTAGTAACTAGCGGCAATGAGCAGTTCTTC. Translated: CASSVVTSGNEQFF.

CDR3 amino acids: CASSIYSGSYNEQFF. CDR3 coding DNA: TGTGCCAGTAGTATTTATAGCGGGAGTTACAATGAGCAGTTCTTC. The chain joins TRBV19 to TRBJ2-1, with 9 positions matching TRBD2. This CDR3 comprises 15 residues. V gave up 3 bases and J gave up 4 bases; unmatched junction bases: 4. Germline-derived CDR1 and CDR2 are LNHDA and SQIVND (reference sequence).

The rearrangement links TRBV27 to TRBJ2-2, with 9 bases fitting TRBD1. Germline V gene lookup returns CDR1 MNHEY and CDR2 SMNVEV (reference sequence). J was trimmed by 5 bases and V by 2 bases; bases with no gene match: 9. The CDR3 covers 17 residues. The CDR3 region is CASSLGPGTGMTGELFF. The CDR3 nucleotides read TGTGCCAGCAGTTTAGGACCCGGGACAGGGATGACCGGGGAGCTGTTTTTT.

To note about this clone: A read error may produce the germline difference seen at one junction end. This chain connects TRBV7-9 to TRBJ2-5; D may correspond to TRBD1 or TRBD2 (7 bases each). Germline V gene data show CDR1 as SEHNR and CDR2 as FQNEAQ (reference sequence). There are 14 residues in the CDR3. For the CDR3, the DNA is TGTTCCAGCAGCTTAGCGGGCAGGGGGGAGACCCAGTACTTC. Translation: CSSSLAGRGETQYF. The complete variable domain, with remaining parts taken from reference TRBV7-9 and TRBJ2-5, reads DTGVSQNPRHKITKRGQNVTFRCDPISEHNRLYWYRQTLGQGPEFLTYFQNEAQLEKSRLLSDRFSAERPKGSFSTLEIQRTEQGDSAMYLCSSSLAGRGETQYFGPGTRLLVL.

The V call is TRBV28, the J call TRBJ1-2; D not certain. The CDR3 has 13 amino acids. The V and J ends lost 5 bases and 1 base respectively, with 8 bases between them. Germline-derived CDR1 and CDR2 are MDHEN and SYDVKM. The chain's CDR3 is CASSTNGNYGYTF. The CDR3 DNA sequence: TGTGCCAGCAGTACAAATGGTAACTATGGCTACACCTTC.

The V call is TRBV6-5, the J call TRBJ1-1, with 9 bases aligning to TRBD1. With 5 bases clipped from V and 11 bases from J, the junction kept 6 bases outside the gene matches. The CDR3 sequence is 12 residues long. CDR1 and CDR2 (germline): MNHEY, SVGAGI. CDR3 bases: TGTGCCAGCAGTGACAGGACAGGGGAGGCTTTCTTT. This gives the protein CASSDRTGEAFF.

The V call is TRBV28, the J call TRBJ2-6; D remains unclear. The germline V gene has CDR1 MDHEN and CDR2 SYDVKM. This CDR3 has 16 residues. Trimming left V 5 bases short and J 1 base short, with 12 bases between. CDR3 nucleotide sequence: TGTGCCAGCAGTCCTACAATCGGGTCTGGGGCCAACGTCCTGACTTTC. This encodes CASSPTIGSGANVLTF. Using reference TRBV28 and TRBJ2-6 for the parts outside the CDR3, the full variable domain is DVKVTQSSRYLVKRTGEKVFLECVQDMDHENMFWYRQDPGLGLRLIYFSYDVKMKEKGDIPEGYSVSREKKERFSLILESASTNQTSMYLCASSPTIGSGANVLTFGAGSRLTVL.

The J gene is TRBJ2-1, the V gene TRBV2; 9 bases match TRBD2. The germline CDR1 and CDR2 sequences are SNHLY and FYNNEI. Germline trimming cut 6 bases from V and 7 bases from J; bases unmatched to any gene: 19. This CDR3 comprises 18 residues. The DNA of the CDR3 is TGTGCCAGCAGCCCATCTGTAGCGGGAGTGCAAAAGGGGAATGAGCAGTTCTTC. Translation gives CASSPSVAGVQKGNEQFF.

This rearrangement joins TRBV30 to TRBJ1-1; no definite D call. The CDR3 contains 13 residues. Trimming cost V 0 bases and J 8 bases, with 13 bases left between them. Germline V gene data show CDR1 as GTSNPN and CDR2 as SVGIG (reference sequence). DNA for the CDR3: TGTGCCTGGAGTGTACTACCGGGAGGAGAAGCTTTCTTT. It encodes CAWSVLPGGEAFF.

The chain couples TRBV9 to TRBJ2-7, with 7 bases aligning to TRBD1. Trimming removed 3 bases from V and 4 bases from J; junction bases left unmatched: 10. CDR1 is SGDLS, CDR2 YYNGEE, per germline. The CDR3 is 15 residues long. This chain's CDR3 is CASSEKTGSVYEQYF. DNA of the CDR3: TGTGCCAGCAGCGAGAAGACAGGGAGCGTGTACGAGCAGTACTTC.

The chain joins TRBV29-1 to TRBJ2-1; D remains unclear. Trimming took off 5 bases at V and 2 bases at J, with 7 bases between the two ends. The CDR3 is 12 amino acids. Germline-derived CDR1 and CDR2 are SQVTM and ANQGSEA. This chain's CDR3 is CSVSEAYNEQFF. In nucleotides, the CDR3 is TGCAGCGTTAGTGAGGCCTACAATGAGCAGTTCTTC.

The V gene is TRBV5-1, the J gene TRBJ2-3; 7 bases agree with TRBD1. Trimming cost V 0 bases and J 6 bases; bases outside gene matches: 7. The CDR3 is made up of 15 amino acids. CDR1 and CDR2 from the germline V gene are SGHRS and YFSETQ. CDR3 sequence: CASSLGDSWVDTQYF. DNA of the CDR3: TGCGCCAGCAGCTTGGGGGACAGTTGGGTGGATACGCAGTATTTT.

In its sample, this clone was seen a few times. The chain has TRBV5-1 and TRBJ2-2, with unresolved D. Trimming removed 1 base at V and 6 bases at J, with 13 bases between. The germline V gene encodes CDR1 SGHRS and CDR2 YFSETQ. The CDR3 extends over 15 amino acids. The CDR3 region has the DNA TGCGCCAGCAGCTTGACCCCTCGGAGTCCCGGGGAGCTGTTTTTT. It encodes CASSLTPRSPGELFF.

The chain is built from TRBV7-2 and TRBJ2-1, with 9 bases aligning to TRBD1. This CDR3 comprises 15 residues. Germline V gives CDR1 SGHTA, CDR2 FQGNSA. V dropped 1 base and J dropped 7; count of bases not matched to a gene: 5. The CDR3 DNA reads as TGTGCCAGCAGCTTAGACAGGGGGCCGGGTAATGAGCAGTTCTTC. It encodes CASSLDRGPGNEQFF.